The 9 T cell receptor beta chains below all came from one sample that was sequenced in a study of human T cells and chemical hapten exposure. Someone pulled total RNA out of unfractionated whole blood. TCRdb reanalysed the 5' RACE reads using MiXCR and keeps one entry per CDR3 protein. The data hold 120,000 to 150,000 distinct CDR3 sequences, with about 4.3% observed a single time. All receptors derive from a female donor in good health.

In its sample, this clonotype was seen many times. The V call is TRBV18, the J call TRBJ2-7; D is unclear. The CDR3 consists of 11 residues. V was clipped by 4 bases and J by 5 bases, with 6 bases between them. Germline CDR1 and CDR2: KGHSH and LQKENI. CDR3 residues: CASSLLNEQYF. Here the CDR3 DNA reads TGTGCCAGCTCACTACTCAACGAGCAGTACTTC.

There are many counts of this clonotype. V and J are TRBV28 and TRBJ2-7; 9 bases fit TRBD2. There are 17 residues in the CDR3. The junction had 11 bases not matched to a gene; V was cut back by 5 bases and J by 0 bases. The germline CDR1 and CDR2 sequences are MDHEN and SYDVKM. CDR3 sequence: CASSPTRGGVLSYEQYF. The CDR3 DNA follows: TGTGCCAGCAGTCCGACTCGCGGGGGGGTCCTCTCCTACGAGCAGTACTTC.

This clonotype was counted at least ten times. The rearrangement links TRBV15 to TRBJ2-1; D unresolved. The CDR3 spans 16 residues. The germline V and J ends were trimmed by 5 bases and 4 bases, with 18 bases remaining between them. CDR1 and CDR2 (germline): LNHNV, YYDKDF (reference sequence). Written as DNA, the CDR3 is TGTGCCACCAGCCGAAGAAGAATGGACGGGTACAATGAGCAGTTCTTC. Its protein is CATSRRRMDGYNEQFF.

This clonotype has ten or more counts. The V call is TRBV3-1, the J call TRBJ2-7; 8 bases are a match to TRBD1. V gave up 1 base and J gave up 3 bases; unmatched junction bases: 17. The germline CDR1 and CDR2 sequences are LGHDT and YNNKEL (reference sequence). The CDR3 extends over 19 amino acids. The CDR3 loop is CASSQGPIPLTGENYEQYF. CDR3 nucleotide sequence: TGTGCCAGCAGCCAAGGTCCCATCCCTCTGACAGGGGAGAACTACGAGCAGTACTTC.

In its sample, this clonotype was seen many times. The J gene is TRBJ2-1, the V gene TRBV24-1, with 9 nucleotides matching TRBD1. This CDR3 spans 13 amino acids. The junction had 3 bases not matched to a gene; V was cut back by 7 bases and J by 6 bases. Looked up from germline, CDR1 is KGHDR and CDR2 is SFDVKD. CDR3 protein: CATRQGAVNEQFF. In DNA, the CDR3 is TGTGCCACCAGACAGGGGGCAGTCAATGAGCAGTTCTTC.

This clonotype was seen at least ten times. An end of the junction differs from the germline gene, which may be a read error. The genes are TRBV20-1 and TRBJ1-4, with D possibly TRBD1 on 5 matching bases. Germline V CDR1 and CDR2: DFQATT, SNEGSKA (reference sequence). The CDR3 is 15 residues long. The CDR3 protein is CSARDGHQTNEKLFF. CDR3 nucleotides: TGCAGCGCTAGAGATGGACACCAAACTAATGAAAAACTGTTTTTT.

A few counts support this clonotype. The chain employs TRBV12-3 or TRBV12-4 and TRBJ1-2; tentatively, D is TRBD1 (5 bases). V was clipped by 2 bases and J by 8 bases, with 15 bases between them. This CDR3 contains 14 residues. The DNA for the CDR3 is TGTGCCAGCAGTTTAAGGGCCCAGGGCGGGGGCTACACCTTC. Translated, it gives CASSLRAQGGGYTF.

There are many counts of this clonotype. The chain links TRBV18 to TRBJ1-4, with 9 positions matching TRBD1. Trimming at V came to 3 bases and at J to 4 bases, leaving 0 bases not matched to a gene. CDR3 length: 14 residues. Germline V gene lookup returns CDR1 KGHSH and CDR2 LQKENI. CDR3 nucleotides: TGTGCCAGCTCACCGGGACAGGGTAATGAAAAACTGTTTTTT. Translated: CASSPGQGNEKLFF.

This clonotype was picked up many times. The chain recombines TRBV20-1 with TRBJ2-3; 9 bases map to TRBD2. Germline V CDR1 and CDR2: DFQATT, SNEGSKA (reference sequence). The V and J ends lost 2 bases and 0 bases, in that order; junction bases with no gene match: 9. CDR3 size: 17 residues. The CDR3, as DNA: TGCAGTGCTAGATTGCGGGGGGGCCTCACTAGCACAGATACGCAGTATTTT. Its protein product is CSARLRGGLTSTDTQYF.